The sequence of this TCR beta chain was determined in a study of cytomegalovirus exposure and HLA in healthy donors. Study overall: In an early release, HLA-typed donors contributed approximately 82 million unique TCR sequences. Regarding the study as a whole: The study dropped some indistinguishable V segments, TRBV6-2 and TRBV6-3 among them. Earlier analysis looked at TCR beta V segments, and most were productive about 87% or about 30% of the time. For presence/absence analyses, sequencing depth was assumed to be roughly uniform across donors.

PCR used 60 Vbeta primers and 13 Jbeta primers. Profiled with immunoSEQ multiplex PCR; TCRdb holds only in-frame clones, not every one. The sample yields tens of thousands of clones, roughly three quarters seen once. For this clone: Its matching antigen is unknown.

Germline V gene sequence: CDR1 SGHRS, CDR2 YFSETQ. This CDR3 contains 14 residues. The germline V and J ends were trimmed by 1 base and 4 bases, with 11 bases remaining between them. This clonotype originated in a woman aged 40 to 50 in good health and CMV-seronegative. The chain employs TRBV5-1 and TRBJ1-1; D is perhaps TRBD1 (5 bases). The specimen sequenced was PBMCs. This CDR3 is CASSLIQGGTEAFF. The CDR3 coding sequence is TGCGCCAGCAGCTTGATTCAGGGCGGCACTGAAGCTTTCTTT.